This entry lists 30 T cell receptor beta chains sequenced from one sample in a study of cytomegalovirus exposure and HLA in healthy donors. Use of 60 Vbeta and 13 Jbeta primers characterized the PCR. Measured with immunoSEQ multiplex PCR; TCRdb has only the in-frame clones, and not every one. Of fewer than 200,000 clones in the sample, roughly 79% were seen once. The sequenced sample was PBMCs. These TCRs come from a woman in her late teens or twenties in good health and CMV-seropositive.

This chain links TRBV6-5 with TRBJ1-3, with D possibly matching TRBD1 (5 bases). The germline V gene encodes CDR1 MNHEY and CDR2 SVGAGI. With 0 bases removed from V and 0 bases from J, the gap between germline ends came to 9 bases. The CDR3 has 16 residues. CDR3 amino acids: CASSYSRGFSGNTIYF. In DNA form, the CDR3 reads TGTGCCAGCAGTTACTCGCGGGGGTTCTCTGGAAACACCATATATTTT.

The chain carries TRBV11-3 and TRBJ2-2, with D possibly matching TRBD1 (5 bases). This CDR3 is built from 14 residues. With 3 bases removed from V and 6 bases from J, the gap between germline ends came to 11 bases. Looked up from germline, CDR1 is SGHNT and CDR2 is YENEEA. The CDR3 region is CASSLGQEAGELFF. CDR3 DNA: TGTGCCAGCAGCTTGGGGCAAGAGGCCGGGGAGCTGTTTTTT.

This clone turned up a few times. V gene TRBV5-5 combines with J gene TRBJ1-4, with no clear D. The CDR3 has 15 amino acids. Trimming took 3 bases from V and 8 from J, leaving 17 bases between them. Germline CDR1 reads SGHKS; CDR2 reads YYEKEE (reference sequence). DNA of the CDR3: TGTGCCAGCAGCTCTCCTCCGACTGGCGGGGAAAAACTGTTTTTT. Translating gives CASSSPPTGGEKLFF.

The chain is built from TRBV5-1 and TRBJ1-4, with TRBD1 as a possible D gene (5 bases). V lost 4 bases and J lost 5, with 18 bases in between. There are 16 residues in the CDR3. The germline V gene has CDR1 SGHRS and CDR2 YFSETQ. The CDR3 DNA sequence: TGCGCCAGCAGCCTGTTGGGGGGTTTACGAAATGAAAAACTGTTTTTT. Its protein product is CASSLLGGLRNEKLFF.

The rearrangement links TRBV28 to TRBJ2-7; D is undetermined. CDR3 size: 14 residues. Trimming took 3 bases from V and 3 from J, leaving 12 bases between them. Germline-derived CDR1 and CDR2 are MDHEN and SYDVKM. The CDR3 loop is CASSFLSVGYEQYF. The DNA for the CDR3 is TGTGCCAGCAGTTTTTTATCGGTCGGCTACGAGCAGTACTTC.

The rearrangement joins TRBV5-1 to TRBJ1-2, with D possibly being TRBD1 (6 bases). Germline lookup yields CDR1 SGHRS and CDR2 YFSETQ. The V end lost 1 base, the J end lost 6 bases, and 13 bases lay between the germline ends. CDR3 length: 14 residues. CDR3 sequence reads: CASSLFGQPDGYTF. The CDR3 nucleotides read TGCGCCAGCAGCTTGTTCGGACAGCCCGATGGCTACACCTTC.

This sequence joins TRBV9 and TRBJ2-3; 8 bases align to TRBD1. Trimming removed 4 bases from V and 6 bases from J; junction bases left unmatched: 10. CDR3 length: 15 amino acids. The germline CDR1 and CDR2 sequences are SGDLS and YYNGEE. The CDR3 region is CASSYRTGSTDTQYF. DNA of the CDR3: TGTGCCAGCAGCTACCGGACAGGGTCTACCGATACGCAGTATTTT.

CDR3 loop: CAWIGGAGRTTDTQYF. CDR3 DNA sequence: TGTGCCTGGATTGGGGGGGCGGGGAGAACCACAGATACGCAGTATTTT. The chain is built from TRBV30 and TRBJ2-3; possibly TRBD2 for D (7 bases). Trimming cost V 4 bases and J 2 bases, with 19 bases left between them. Germline V gene data show CDR1 as GTSNPN and CDR2 as SVGIG (reference sequence). This CDR3 has 16 amino acids.

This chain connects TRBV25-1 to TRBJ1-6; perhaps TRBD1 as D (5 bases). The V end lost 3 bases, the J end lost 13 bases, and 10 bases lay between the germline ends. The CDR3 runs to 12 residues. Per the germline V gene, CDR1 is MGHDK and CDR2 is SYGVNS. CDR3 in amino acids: CASSDEGRPLHF. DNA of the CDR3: TGTGCCAGCAGTGACGAGGGGAGGCCCCTCCACTTT. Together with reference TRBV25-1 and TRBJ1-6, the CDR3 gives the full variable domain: EADIYQTPRYLVIGTGKKITLECSQTMGHDKMYWYQQDPGMELHLIHYSYGVNSTEKGDLSSESTVSRIRTEHFPLTLESARPSHTSQYLCASSDEGRPLHFGNGTRLTVT.

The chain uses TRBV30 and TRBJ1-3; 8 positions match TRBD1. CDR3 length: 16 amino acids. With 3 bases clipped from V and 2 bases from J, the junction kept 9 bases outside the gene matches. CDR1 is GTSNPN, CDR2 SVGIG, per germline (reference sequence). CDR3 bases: TGTGCCTGGAGCAGGTTACAGGGGGTACCTGGAAACACCATATATTTT. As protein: CAWSRLQGVPGNTIYF. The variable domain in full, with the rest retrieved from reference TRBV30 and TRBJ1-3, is SQTIHQWPATLVQPVGSPLSLECTVEGTSNPNLYWYRQAAGRGLQLLFYSVGIGQISSEVPQNLSASRPQDRQFILSSKKLLLSDSGFYLCAWSRLQGVPGNTIYFGEGSWLTVV.

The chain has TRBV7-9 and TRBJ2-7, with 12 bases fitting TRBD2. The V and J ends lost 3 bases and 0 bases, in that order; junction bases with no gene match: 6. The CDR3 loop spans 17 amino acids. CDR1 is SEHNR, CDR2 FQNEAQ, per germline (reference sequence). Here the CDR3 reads CASSFHLAGGTSYEQYF. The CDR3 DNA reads TGTGCCAGCAGCTTTCATCTAGCGGGGGGGACCTCCTACGAGCAGTACTTC. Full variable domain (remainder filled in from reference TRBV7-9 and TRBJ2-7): DTGVSQNPRHKITKRGQNVTFRCDPISEHNRLYWYRQTLGQGPEFLTYFQNEAQLEKSRLLSDRFSAERPKGSFSTLEIQRTEQGDSAMYLCASSFHLAGGTSYEQYFGPGTRLTVT.

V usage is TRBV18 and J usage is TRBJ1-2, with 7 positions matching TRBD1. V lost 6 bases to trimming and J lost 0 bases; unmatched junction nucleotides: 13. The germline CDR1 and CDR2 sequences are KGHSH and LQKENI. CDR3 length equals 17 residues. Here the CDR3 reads CASSYRDSTPSNYGYTF. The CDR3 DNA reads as TGTGCCAGCTCGTACCGGGACAGTACACCTTCTAACTATGGCTACACCTTC.

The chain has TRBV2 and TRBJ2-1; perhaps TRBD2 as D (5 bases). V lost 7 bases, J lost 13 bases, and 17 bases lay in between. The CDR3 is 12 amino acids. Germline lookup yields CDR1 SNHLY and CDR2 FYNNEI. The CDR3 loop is CASTITGGGQFF. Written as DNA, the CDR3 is TGTGCCAGCACCATCACCGGAGGAGGACAGTTCTTC.

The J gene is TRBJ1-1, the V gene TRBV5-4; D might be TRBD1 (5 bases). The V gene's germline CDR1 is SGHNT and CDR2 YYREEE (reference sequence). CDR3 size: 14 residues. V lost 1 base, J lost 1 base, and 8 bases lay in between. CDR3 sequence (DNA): TGTGCCAGCAGCTTGTTGGGGGGGAACACTGAAGCTTTCTTT. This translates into CASSLLGGNTEAFF.

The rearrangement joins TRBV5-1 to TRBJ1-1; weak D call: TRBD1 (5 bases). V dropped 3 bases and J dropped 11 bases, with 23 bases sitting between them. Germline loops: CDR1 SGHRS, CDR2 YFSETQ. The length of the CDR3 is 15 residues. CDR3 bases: TGCGCCAGCAGCTCGACATCAATGCAGGCCGGGGGGGCTTTCTTT. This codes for CASSSTSMQAGGAFF. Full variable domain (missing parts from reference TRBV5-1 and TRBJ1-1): KAGVTQTPRYLIKTRGQQVTLSCSPISGHRSVSWYQQTPGQGLQFLFEYFSETQRNKGNFPGRFSGRQFSNSRSEMNVSTLELGDSALYLCASSSTSMQAGGAFFGQGTRLTVV.

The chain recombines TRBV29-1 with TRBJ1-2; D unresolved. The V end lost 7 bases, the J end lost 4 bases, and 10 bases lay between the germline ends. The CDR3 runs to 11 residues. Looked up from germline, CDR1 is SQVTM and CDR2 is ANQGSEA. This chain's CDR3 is CSARLLYGYTF. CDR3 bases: TGCAGCGCAAGACTCCTCTATGGCTACACCTTC.

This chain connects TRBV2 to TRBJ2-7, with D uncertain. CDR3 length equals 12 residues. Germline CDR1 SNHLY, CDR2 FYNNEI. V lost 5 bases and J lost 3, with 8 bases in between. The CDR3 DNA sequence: TGTGCCAGCAGTTCTCAGCGCTACGAGCAGTACTTC. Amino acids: CASSSQRYEQYF. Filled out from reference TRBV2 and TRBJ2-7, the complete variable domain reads EPEVTQTPSHQVTQMGQEVILRCVPISNHLYFYWYRQILGQKVEFLVSFYNNEISEKSEIFDDQFSVERPDGSNFTLKIRSTKLEDSAMYFCASSSQRYEQYFGPGTRLTVT.

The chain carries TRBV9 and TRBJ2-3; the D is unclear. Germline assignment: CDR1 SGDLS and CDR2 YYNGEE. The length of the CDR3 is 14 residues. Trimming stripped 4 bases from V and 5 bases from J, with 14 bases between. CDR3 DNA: TGTGCCAGCAGCCGACTCCAAGGTCAAGATACGCAGTATTTT. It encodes CASSRLQGQDTQYF.

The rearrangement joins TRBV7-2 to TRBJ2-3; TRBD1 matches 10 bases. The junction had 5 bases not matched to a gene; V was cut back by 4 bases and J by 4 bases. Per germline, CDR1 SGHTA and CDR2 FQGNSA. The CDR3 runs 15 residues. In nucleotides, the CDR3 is TGTGCCAGCAGCTCGCGACAGGGGGCGGCAGATACGCAGTATTTT. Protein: CASSSRQGAADTQYF.

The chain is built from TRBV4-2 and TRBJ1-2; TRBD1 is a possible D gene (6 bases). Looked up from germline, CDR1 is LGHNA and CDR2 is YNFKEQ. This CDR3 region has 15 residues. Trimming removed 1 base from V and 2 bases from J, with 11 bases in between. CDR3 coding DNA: TGTGCCAGCAGCCAAGGGCCAGGGGTAAACTATGGCTACACCTTC. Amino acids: CASSQGPGVNYGYTF.

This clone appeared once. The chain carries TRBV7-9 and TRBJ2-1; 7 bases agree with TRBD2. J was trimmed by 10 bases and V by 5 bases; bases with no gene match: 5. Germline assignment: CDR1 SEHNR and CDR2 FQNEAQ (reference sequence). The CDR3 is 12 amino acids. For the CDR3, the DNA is TGTGCCAGCAGCCGTTGGGGACTAGAGCAGTTCTTC. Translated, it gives CASSRWGLEQFF. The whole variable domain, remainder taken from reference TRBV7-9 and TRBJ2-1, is DTGVSQNPRHKITKRGQNVTFRCDPISEHNRLYWYRQTLGQGPEFLTYFQNEAQLEKSRLLSDRFSAERPKGSFSTLEIQRTEQGDSAMYLCASSRWGLEQFFGPGTRLTVL.

The CDR3 DNA reads TGCAGCGTTGACCGGGAGCCCTATGGCTACACCTTC. It is translated as CSVDREPYGYTF. The chain has TRBV29-1 and TRBJ1-2; D is undetermined. The CDR3 has 12 residues. V was clipped by 3 bases and J by 4 bases, with 9 bases between them. The germline V gene has CDR1 SQVTM and CDR2 ANQGSEA.

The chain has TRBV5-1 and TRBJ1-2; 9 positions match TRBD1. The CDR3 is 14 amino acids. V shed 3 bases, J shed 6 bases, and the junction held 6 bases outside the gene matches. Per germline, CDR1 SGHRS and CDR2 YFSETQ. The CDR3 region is CASSWDRENDGYTF. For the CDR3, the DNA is TGCGCCAGCAGCTGGGACAGGGAGAATGATGGCTACACCTTC.

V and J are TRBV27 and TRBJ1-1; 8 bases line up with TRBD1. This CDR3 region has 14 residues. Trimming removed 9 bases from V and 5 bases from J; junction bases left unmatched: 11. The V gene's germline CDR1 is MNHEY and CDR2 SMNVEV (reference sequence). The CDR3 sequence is CARGGTGRGTEAFF. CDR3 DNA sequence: TGTGCCAGAGGAGGGACAGGACGAGGGACTGAAGCTTTCTTT.

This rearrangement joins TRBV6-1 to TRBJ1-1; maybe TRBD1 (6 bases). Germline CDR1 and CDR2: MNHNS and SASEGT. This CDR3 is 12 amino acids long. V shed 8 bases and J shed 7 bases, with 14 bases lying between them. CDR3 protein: CASGVGAGEAFF. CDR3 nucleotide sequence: TGTGCCAGCGGCGTGGGGGCGGGTGAAGCTTTCTTT.

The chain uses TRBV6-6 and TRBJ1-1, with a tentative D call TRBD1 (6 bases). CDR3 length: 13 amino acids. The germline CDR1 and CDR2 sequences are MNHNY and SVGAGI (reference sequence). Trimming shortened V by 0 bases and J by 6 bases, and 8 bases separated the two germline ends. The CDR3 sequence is CASSYSWGPEAFF. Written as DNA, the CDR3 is TGTGCCAGCAGTTACTCCTGGGGGCCTGAAGCTTTCTTT.

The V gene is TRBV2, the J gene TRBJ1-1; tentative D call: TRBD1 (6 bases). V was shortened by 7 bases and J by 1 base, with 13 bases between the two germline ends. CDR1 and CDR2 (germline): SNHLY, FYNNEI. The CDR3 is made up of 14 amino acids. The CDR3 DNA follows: TGTGCCAGCAAGAGGGGGAGCGAGAACACTGAAGCTTTCTTT. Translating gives CASKRGSENTEAFF.

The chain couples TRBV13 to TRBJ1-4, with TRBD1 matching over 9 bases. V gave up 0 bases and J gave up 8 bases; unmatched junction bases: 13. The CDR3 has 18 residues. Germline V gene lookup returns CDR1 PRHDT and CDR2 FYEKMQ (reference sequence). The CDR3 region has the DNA TGTGCCAGCAGCTTAGGGGGGACAGGGTCCCTGGCTATCGAAAAACTGTTTTTT. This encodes CASSLGGTGSLAIEKLFF.

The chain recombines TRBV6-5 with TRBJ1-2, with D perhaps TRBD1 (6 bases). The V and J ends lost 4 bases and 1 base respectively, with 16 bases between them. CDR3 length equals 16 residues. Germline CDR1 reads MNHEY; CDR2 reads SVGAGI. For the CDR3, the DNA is TGTGCCAGCAGTTTCACCCCCAACAGGGTTAACTATGGCTACACCTTC. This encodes CASSFTPNRVNYGYTF.

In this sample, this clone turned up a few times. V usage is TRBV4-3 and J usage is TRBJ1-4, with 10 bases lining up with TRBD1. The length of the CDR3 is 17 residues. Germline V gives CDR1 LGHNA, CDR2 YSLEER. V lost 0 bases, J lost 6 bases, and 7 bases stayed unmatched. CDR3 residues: CASSQDAPGQGYEKLFF. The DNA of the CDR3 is TGCGCCAGCAGCCAAGATGCCCCGGGACAGGGGTATGAAAAACTGTTTTTT.